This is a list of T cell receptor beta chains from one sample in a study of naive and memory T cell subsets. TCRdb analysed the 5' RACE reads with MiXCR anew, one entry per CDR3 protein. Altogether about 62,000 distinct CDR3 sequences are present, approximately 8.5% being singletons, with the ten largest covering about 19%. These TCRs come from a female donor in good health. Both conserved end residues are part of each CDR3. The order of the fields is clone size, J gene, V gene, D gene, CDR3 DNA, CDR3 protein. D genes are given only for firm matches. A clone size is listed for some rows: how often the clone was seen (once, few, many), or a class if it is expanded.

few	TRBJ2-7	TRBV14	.	TGTGCCAGCAGCCCCTGGAGGGGGCGCGACGAGCAGTACTTC	CASSPWRGRDEQYF
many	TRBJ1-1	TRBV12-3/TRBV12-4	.	TGTGCCAGCAGTTTAGCCAACGGGGGAGGAGCTTTCTTT	CASSLANGGGAFF
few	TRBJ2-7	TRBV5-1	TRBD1	TGCGCCAGCAGCTTGTGGACAGGGGGCTACGAGCAGTACTTC	CASSLWTGGYEQYF
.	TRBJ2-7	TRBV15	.	TGTGCCACCAGCAGACAGGGGATCCCCTACGAGCAGTACTTC	CATSRQGIPYEQYF
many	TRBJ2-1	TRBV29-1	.	TGCAGCGTTGCTGGGGGCAAGGACAATGAGCAGTTCTTC	CSVAGGKDNEQFF
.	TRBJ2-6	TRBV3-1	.	TGTGCCAGCAGCCCCCGGGGTTCGGGGGCCAACGTCCTGACTTTC	CASSPRGSGANVLTF
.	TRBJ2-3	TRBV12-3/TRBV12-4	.	TGTGCCAGCAGTTTGGGCGGGGTAGATACGCAGTATTTT	CASSLGGVDTQYF
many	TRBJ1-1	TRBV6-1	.	TGTGCCAGCAGTGACCTTGTGGGTGCGGGAGCTTTCTTT	CASSDLVGAGAFF
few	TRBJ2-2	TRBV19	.	TGTGCCAGTAGGGGAAGCACCGGGGAGCTGTTTTTT	CASRGSTGELFF
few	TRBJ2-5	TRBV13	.	TGTGCCAGCAGCTTAGAGGGGGAGACCCAGTACTTC	CASSLEGETQYF
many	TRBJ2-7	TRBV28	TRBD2	TGTGCCAGCAGTTTGGAAGGGCTAGCGGGAGCCTACGAGCAGTACTTC	CASSLEGLAGAYEQYF
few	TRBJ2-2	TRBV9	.	TGTGCCAGCAGCCTCAGGGATTCGAGCGGGGAGCTGTTTTTT	CASSLRDSSGELFF
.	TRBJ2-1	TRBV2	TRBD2	TGTGCCAGCAGTGAAGGGGTACTAGCGGAAGAGCAGTTCTTC	CASSEGVLAEEQFF
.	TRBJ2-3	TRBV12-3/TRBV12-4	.	TGTGCCAGCAGTCCAAGGATCACAGATACGCAGTATTTT	CASSPRITDTQYF
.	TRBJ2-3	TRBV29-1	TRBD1	TGCAGCGTTGGTGAAGGGGGCAGCACAGATACGCAGTATTTT	CSVGEGGSTDTQYF
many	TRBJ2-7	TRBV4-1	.	TGCGCCAGCAGCCAGGCCATCACCGATTACGAGCAGTACTTC	CASSQAITDYEQYF
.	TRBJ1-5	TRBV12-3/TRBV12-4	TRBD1	TGTGCCAGCAGTTTAAACAGGGGGCCCTATCAGCCCCAGCATTTT	CASSLNRGPYQPQHF
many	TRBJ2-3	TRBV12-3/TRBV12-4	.	TGTGCCAGCAGGAAGGGACTCAGCACAGATACGCAGTATTTT	CASRKGLSTDTQYF
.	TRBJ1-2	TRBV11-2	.	TGTGCCAGCAGCCCCGGCGGGGTTTATGGCTACACCTTC	CASSPGGVYGYTF
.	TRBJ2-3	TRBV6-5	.	TGTGCCAGCAGTTACCGAAGTCCGAGCACAGATACGCAGTATTTT	CASSYRSPSTDTQYF
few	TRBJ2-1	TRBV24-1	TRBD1	TGTGCCACCAGTGATCCCGGGACAGGACATGAGCAGTTCTTC	CATSDPGTGHEQFF
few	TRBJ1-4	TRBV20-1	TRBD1	TGCAGTGCTAAAGAGACAGGGGTCGCTGAAAAACTGTTTTTT	CSAKETGVAEKLFF
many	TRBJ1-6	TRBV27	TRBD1	TGTGCCAGCAGAATAAGACAGGGGGCGCAAGGTTCACCCCTCCACTTT	CASRIRQGAQGSPLHF
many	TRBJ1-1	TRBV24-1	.	TGTGCCACCAGTGATCAAGGATCTTCCCCGGCTTTCTTT	CATSDQGSSPAFF
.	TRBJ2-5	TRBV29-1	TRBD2	TGCAGCGTTCTCGCGGGGGGCAGGGAGACCCAGTACTTC	CSVLAGGRETQYF
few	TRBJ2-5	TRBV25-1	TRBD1	TGTGCCAGCAGTGGACCGGGACAGCCAAGCCAAGAGACCCAGTACTTC	CASSGPGQPSQETQYF
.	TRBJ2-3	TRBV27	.	TGTGCCAGCAGTGGTAGCCTTGGGAGTGCGCGGGATACGCAGTATTTT	CASSGSLGSARDTQYF
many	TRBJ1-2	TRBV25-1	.	TGTGCCAGCAGTGAACAGGCCACCTATGGCTACACCTTC	CASSEQATYGYTF
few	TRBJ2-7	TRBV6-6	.	TGTGCCAGCAGTGCCCCACGGGGCAGGGAGCATAACGAGCAGTACTTC	CASSAPRGREHNEQYF
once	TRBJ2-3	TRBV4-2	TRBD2	TGTGCCAGCAGCCAAGATAGACTAGCGGGAGCAAATACGCAGTATTTT	CASSQDRLAGANTQYF
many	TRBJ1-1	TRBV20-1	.	TGCAGTGCTAGATTCGGGGACCAAGCTTTCTTT	CSARFGDQAFF
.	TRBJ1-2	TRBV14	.	TGTGCCAGCAGCCAAGGGTTCGCGGCAGGAGGTGGCTACACCTTC	CASSQGFAAGGGYTF
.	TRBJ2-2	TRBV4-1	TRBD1	TGCGCCAGCAGGCCACCTGGACAGGCCCGAGAGCTGTTTTTT	CASRPPGQARELFF
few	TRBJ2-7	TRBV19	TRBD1	TGTGCCAGTAGTGCCTCCGGGACAGGGTTTGAGCAGTACTTC	CASSASGTGFEQYF
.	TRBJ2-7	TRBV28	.	TGTGCCAGCAGTGGCGGGACAGCCGAGCAGTACTTC	CASSGGTAEQYF
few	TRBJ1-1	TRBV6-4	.	TGTGCCAGCAGTGACTCTCCAGGCGTTAACACTGAAGCTTTCTTT	CASSDSPGVNTEAFF
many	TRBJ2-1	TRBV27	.	TGTGCCAGCAGTTTAGGTCAGGGACCATACAATGAGCAGTTCTTC	CASSLGQGPYNEQFF
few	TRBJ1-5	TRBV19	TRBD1	TGTGCCAGTAACATACGGGACAGGGGGCCCGGTCAGCCCCAGCATTTT	CASNIRDRGPGQPQHF
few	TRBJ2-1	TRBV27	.	TGTGCCAGCAGAACTAATCATCTTGGGGGCTACAATGAGCAGTTCTTC	CASRTNHLGGYNEQFF
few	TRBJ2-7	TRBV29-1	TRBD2	TGCAGCGTTCTTGGGCGGGAGGGCCCTCGCGAGCAGTACTTC	CSVLGREGPREQYF
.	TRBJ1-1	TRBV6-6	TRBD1	TGTGCCAGCAGCCTGGACAGGGTGGGTACGAACACTGAAGCTTTCTTT	CASSLDRVGTNTEAFF
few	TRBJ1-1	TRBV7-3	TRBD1	TGTGCCAGCAGCGAGCAGGGGGCATTGACTGAAGCTTTCTTT	CASSEQGALTEAFF
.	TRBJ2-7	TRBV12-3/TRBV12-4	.	TGTGCCAGCAGAGTAGGTCCGGGACGGATATACGAGCAGTACTTC	CASRVGPGRIYEQYF
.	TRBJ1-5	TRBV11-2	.	TGTGCCAGCAGCCCAAACATATATCAGCCCCAGCATTTT	CASSPNIYQPQHF
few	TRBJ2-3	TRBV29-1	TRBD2	TGCAGCGTGCACGAACAACCGCCGGGACTAGGAGGCACAGATACGCAGTATTTT	CSVHEQPPGLGGTDTQYF
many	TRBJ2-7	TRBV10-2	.	TGCGCCAGTAGGGGTGCCCAGAGGTCCTACGAGCAGTACTTC	CASRGAQRSYEQYF
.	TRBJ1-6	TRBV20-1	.	TGCAGTGTCAAACATAGCTCCTATAATTCACCCCTCCACTTT	CSVKHSSYNSPLHF
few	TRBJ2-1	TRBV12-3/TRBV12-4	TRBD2	TGTGCCAGCAGTCCGACGGGACTAGCGTTGTACAATGAGCAGTTCTTC	CASSPTGLALYNEQFF
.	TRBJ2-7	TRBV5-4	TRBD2	TGTGCCAGCACCCGAATAGCGGGAGGGTCCTACGAGCAGTACTTC	CASTRIAGGSYEQYF
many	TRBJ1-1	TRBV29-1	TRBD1	TGCAGCGGACAGGGTCAACGGGTGAACACTGAAGCTTTCTTT	CSGQGQRVNTEAFF
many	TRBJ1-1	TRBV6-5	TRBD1	TGTGCCAGCAGTTCCTACAGGGGAATGAACACTGAAGCTTTCTTT	CASSSYRGMNTEAFF
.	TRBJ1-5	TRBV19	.	TGTGCCAGTAGACTCAGGGGTTCGAATCAGCCCCAGCATTTT	CASRLRGSNQPQHF
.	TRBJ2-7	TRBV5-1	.	TGCGCCAGCAGCTTGGCTTTACGGTCAGTGAGCGAGCAGTACTTC	CASSLALRSVSEQYF
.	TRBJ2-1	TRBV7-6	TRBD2	TGTGCCAGCAGAGGCGGGGGAGCCGGCAATGAGCAGTTCTTC	CASRGGGAGNEQFF
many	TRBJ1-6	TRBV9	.	TGTGCCAGCAGCGTGGCTTGGGGGCTTAATTCACCCCTCCACTTT	CASSVAWGLNSPLHF
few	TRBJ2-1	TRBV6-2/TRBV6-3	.	TGTGCCAGTAGGAGAGTGCCGGGAGTAGGGTACAATGAGCAGTTCTTC	CASRRVPGVGYNEQFF
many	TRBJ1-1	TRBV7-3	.	TGTGCCAGCAGCTTAGACATGGCGACTGAAGCTTTCTTT	CASSLDMATEAFF